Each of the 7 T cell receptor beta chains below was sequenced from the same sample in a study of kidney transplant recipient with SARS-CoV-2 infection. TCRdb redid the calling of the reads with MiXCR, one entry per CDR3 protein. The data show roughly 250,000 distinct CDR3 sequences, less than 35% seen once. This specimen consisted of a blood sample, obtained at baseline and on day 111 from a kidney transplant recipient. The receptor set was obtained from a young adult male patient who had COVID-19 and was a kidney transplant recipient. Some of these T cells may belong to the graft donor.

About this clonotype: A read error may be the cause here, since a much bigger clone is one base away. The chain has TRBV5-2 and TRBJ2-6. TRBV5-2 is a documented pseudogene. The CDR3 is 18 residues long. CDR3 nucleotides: TGTGCCAGCGAAGTACAGAGAGAGTACACAAAGTCGGGCCACGTCCTGACTTTC. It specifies CASEVQREYTKSGHVLTF.

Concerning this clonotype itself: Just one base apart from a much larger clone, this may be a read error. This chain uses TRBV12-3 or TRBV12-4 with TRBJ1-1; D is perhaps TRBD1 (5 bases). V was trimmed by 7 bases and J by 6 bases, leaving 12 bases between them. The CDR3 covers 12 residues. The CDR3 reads CASTFWGSEAFF. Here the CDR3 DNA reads TGTGCCAGCACCTTTTGGGGGTCTGAAGCTTTCTTT.

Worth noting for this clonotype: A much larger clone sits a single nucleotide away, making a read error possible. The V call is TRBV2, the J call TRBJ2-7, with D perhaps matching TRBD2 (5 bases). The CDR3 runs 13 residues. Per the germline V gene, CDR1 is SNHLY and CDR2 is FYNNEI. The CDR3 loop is CAGSEGTTGEQYF. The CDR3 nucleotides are TGTGCCGGCAGCGAGGGTACTACGGGAGAGCAGTACTTC.

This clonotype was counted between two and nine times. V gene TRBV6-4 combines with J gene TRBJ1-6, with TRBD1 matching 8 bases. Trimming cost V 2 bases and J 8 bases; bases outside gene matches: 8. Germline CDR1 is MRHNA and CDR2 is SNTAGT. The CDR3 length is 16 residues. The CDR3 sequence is CASSDTDRAFDSPLHF. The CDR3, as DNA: TGTGCCAGCAGTGACACGGACAGGGCGTTCGATTCACCCCTCCACTTT.

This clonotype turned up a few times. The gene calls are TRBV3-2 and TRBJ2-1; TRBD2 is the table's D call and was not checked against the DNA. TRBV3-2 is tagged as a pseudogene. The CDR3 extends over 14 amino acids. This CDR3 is CASSQGGLRTEQFF. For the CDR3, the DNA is TGTGCCAGCAGCCAAGGGGGACTAAGGACTGAGCAGTTCTTC.

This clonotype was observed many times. This chain's CDR3 is CASSPHRGGQPQHF. CDR3 DNA: TGTGCCAGCAGTCCCCACAGGGGAGGGCAGCCCCAGCATTTT. The chain combines TRBV12-3 or TRBV12-4 with TRBJ1-5; TRBD1 agrees at 7 bases. With V trimmed by 5 bases and J by 7 bases, 8 bases remained unmatched. This CDR3 spans 14 amino acids.

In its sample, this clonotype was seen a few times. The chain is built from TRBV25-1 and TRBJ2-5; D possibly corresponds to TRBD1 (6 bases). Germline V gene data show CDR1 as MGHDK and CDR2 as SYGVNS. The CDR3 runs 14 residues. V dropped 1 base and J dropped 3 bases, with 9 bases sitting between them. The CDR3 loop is CASSEWGQEETQYF. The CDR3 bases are TGTGCCAGCAGTGAATGGGGGCAGGAAGAGACCCAGTACTTC.